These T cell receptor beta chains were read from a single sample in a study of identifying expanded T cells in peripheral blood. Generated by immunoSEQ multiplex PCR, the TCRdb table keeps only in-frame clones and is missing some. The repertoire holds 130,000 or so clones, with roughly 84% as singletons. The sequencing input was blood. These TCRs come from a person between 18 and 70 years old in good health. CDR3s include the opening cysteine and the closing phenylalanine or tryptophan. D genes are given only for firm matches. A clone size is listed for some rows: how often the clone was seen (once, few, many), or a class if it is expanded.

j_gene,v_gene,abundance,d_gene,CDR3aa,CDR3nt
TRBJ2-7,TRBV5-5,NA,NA,CASSFGYGSYEQYF,TGTGCCAGCAGCTTTGGGTATGGCAGCTACGAGCAGTACTTC
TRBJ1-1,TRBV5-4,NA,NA,CASSLFKGNTEAFF,TGTGCCAGCAGCTTATTCAAGGGGAACACTGAAGCTTTCTTT
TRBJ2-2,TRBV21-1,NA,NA,CASSKKGTGDTGELFF,TGTGCCAGCAGCAAAAAGGGGACAGGGGACACCGGGGAGCTGTTTTTT
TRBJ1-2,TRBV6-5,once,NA,CASSTMTANYGYTF,TGTGCCAGCAGTACAATGACAGCTAACTATGGCTACACCTTC
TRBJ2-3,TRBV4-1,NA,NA,CASSPRAGTPTDTQYF,TGCGCCAGCAGCCCTCGGGCGGGGACACCCACAGATACGCAGTATTTT
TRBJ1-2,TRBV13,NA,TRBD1,CASSNRGEGSYGYTF,TGTGCCAGCAGCAACAGGGGGGAAGGCTCTTATGGCTACACCTTC
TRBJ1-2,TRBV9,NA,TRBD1,CASSVGDRLRPNYGYTF,TGTGCCAGCAGCGTAGGGGACAGGCTACGCCCTAACTATGGCTACACCTTC
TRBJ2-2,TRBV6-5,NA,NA,CASSTGYPGAGELFF,TGTGCCAGCAGTACGGGTTATCCGGGGGCCGGGGAGCTGTTTTTT
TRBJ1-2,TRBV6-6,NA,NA,CASSLGPFYGYTF,TGTGCCAGCAGTTTGGGACCCTTCTATGGCTACACCTTC
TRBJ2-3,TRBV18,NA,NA,CASSVQDTQYF,TGTGCCAGCTCAGTTCAGGATACGCAGTATTTT
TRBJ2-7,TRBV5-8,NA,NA,CASFSILEPISYEQYF,TGTGCCAGCTTTAGCATTCTGGAGCCTATCTCCTACGAGCAGTACTTC
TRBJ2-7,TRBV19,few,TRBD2,CASSMGGAGTYEQYF,TGTGCCAGTAGTATGGGGGGAGCGGGAACCTACGAGCAGTACTTC
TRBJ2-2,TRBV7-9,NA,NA,CASSIRQVELFF,TGTGCCAGCAGCATTCGACAGGTGGAGCTGTTTTTT
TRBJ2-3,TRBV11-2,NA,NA,CASSLRGDTDTQYF,TGTGCCAGCAGCTTGAGGGGGGACACAGATACGCAGTATTTT